This T cell receptor beta chain was identified in a study of shared clonotypes between healthy human individuals. On this clone: The antigen is unknown.

Study-level points and caveats: Naive subsets, compared against memory subsets, generally had larger estimated richness values. Large depth notwithstanding, sorted-subset sequencing proved incomplete by rarefaction. Non-shared clonotypes displayed generation probabilities falling below those of clonotypes present in all four donors.

CDR1 is LNHNV, CDR2 YYDKDF, per germline (reference sequence). V lost 3 bases and J lost 4, with 10 bases in between. The CDR3 covers 14 residues. The protocol was immunoSEQ multiplex PCR, while the TCRdb copy is restricted to in-frame clones and leaves out a portion. The table includes fewer than 2.5 million clones, roughly 93% detected once. The source is a man between 18 and 29 years old in good health. Some clones in this sample may be carry-over from other donors' samples. The rearrangement uses TRBV15 and TRBJ2-1; D perhaps matches TRBD2 (6 bases). The sequenced material came from naive CD4+ T cells from PBMCs. The subset here: CD45RA+ positively selected. The CDR3 is CATSSTGTYNEQFF. The CDR3 DNA follows: TGTGCCACCAGCAGCACCGGGACTTACAATGAGCAGTTCTTC.